What follows are 10 T cell receptor beta chains derived from one specimen sequenced in a study of coeliac disease (dated 2022 in TCRdb). The protocol used for the library was the immunoSEQ multiplex PCR assay. This immuneACCESS table, as held by TCRdb, lists in-frame sequences with V and J called but not all clones. Of the missing ones, under half trace to an unresolved V gene in checked studies; the others have no known cause. The sample data list roughly 6,700 clones, and approximately 67% of these were observed just once. The ten biggest clones cover approximately 20% of the sample. Specimen: lymphocytes from the gut lamina propria. The cell subset or site label corresponds to: lamina propria cell (LPC) fraction of small intestinal biopsy. Receptors originate from a man between 60 and 75 years old with celiac disease on a gluten-free diet.

The V call is TRBV19, the J call TRBJ2-7, with 7 nucleotides matching TRBD1. CDR1 is LNHDA, CDR2 SQIVND, per germline (reference sequence). V was pared by 6 bases and J by 0 bases, with 2 bases of the junction left unmatched. This CDR3 has 13 amino acids. CDR3 loop: CASSRDSSYEQYF. As DNA, the CDR3 is TGTGCCAGTAGCCGGGACAGCTCCTACGAGCAGTACTTC.

V is TRBV30 and J is TRBJ1-1, with TRBD1 matching over 7 bases. Trimming cost V 5 bases and J 3 bases; bases outside gene matches: 9. The CDR3 covers 14 residues. In germline, CDR1 is GTSNPN, CDR2 SVGIG (reference sequence). CDR3 bases: TGTGCCTGGGACAGGGAGGCAAGGGACACTGAAGCTTTCTTT. This gives the protein CAWDREARDTEAFF.

The chain joins TRBV5-1 to TRBJ2-7; 9 bases map to TRBD1. The CDR3 is 17 residues long. Germline assignment: CDR1 SGHRS and CDR2 YFSETQ. The trim removed 0 bases at V and 5 bases at J, leaving 12 bases unmatched. The CDR3 loop reads CASSLGRQGQGPHEQYF. The CDR3 region has the DNA TGCGCCAGCAGCTTGGGTCGACAGGGACAGGGTCCCCACGAGCAGTACTTC.

J is TRBJ2-7 and V is TRBV14; TRBD1 agrees at 7 bases. Germline values: CDR1 SGHDN, CDR2 FVKESK. V dropped 4 bases and J dropped 1; count of bases not matched to a gene: 4. CDR3 length equals 14 residues. CDR3 in amino acids: CASSRVTGSYEQYF. Written as DNA, the CDR3 is TGTGCCAGCAGCCGAGTGACAGGGTCCTACGAGCAGTACTTC.

The chain carries TRBV5-4 and TRBJ1-6, with TRBD1 as a possible D gene (6 bases). CDR1 is SGHNT, CDR2 YYREEE, per germline (reference sequence). The CDR3 sequence is 15 residues long. Trimming took 4 bases from V and 7 from J, leaving 15 bases between them. DNA of the CDR3: TGTGCCAGCAGCGGAATGGACAGCTACAATTCACCCCTCCACTTT. Its translation is CASSGMDSYNSPLHF.

V is TRBV28 and J is TRBJ1-2, with D possibly TRBD1 on 6 matching bases. CDR3 size: 13 residues. V dropped 6 bases and J dropped 7 bases, with 15 bases sitting between them. Germline V gene lookup returns CDR1 MDHEN and CDR2 SYDVKM. This CDR3 is CASSTGSGGGYTF. In DNA, the CDR3 is TGTGCCAGCAGCACAGGGTCTGGGGGTGGCTACACCTTC.

The chain employs TRBV2 and TRBJ2-3; no reliable D call. The ends were cut back, 3 bases at V and 3 bases at J, with 4 bases in the middle. Germline V gene sequence: CDR1 SNHLY, CDR2 FYNNEI. The CDR3 is 12 amino acids. CDR3 sequence reads: CASSDRTDTQYF. The DNA of the CDR3 is TGTGCCAGCAGTGACAGAACAGATACGCAGTATTTT. The complete variable domain, with remaining parts taken from reference TRBV2 and TRBJ2-3, reads EPEVTQTPSHQVTQMGQEVILRCVPISNHLYFYWYRQILGQKVEFLVSFYNNEISEKSEIFDDQFSVERPDGSNFTLKIRSTKLEDSAMYFCASSDRTDTQYFGPGTRLTVL.

This chain joins TRBV5-4 and TRBJ2-2; 7 bases map to TRBD1. CDR1 is SGHNT and CDR2 is YYREEE in the germline V gene (reference sequence). V was pared by 5 bases and J by 3 bases, with 13 bases of the junction left unmatched. This CDR3 is 17 amino acids long. CDR3 region: CASRDDKGGADTGELFF. CDR3 nucleotide sequence: TGTGCCAGCAGGGACGATAAAGGGGGCGCGGACACCGGGGAGCTGTTTTTT.

The chain uses TRBV6-8 and TRBJ1-1; tentatively, D is TRBD1 (5 bases). V lost 6 bases and J lost 6, with 29 bases in between. The CDR3 contains 18 residues. CDR1 and CDR2 (germline): MNHGY, SAAAGT. This CDR3 reads CASSYLRGGALVFPEAFF. For the CDR3, the DNA is TGTGCCAGCAGCTATCTAAGGGGAGGCGCCTTAGTGTTCCCTGAAGCTTTCTTT.

The rearrangement links TRBV5-1 to TRBJ2-2, with 8 positions matching TRBD2. Germline lookup yields CDR1 SGHRS and CDR2 YFSETQ. The V gene end was trimmed by 4 bases and the J gene end by 7 bases; junction bases not matched to a gene: 9. This CDR3 has 15 amino acids. CDR3 sequence (DNA): TGCGCCAGCAGCCCCCCAGCGGGGGCTGTCGGGGAGCTGTTTTTT. Protein sequence: CASSPPAGAVGELFF.